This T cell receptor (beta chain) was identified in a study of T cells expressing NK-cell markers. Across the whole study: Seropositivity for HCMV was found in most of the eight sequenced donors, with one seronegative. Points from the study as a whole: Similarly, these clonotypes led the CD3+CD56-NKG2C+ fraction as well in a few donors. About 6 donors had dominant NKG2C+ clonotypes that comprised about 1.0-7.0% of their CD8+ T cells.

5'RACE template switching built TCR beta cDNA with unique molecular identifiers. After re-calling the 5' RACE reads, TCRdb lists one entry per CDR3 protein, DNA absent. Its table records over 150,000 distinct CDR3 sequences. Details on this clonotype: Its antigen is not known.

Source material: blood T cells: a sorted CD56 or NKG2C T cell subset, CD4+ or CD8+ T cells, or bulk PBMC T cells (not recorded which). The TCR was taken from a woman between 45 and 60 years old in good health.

The CDR3 reads CAISVSGRGDEQFF. This chain uses TRBV10-3 with TRBJ2-1; TCRdb selects TRBD2, and the lack of DNA leaves this call unchecked. Germline V gene data show CDR1 as ENHRY and CDR2 as SYGVKD. The CDR3 spans 14 residues.